Below, one T cell receptor beta chain is given with its context. These data originate in a study of blood T cell repertoires in COVID-19. Study details: Acute and convalescent COVID-19 specimens originated in the United States, Italy and Spain. In each case, the material was cDNA or gDNA derived from T cells, B-cell-depleted T cells, or PBMCs.

CDR3 length: 14 amino acids. Germline-derived CDR1 and CDR2 are MDHEN and SYDVKM. V was pared by 7 bases and J by 8 bases, with 8 bases of the junction left unmatched. TCRdb's copy holds only in-frame clones and misses some; the assay was immunoSEQ multiplex PCR. The sample yields around 200,000 clones, 70% to 90% seen once. Sequenced material: peripheral blood. This TCR was sampled from a woman at least 80 years old with acute or convalescent COVID-19. The rearrangement uses TRBV28 and TRBJ1-4; 9 positions agree with TRBD1. CDR3 sequence: CASIPGTGREKLFF. CDR3 nucleotide sequence: TGTGCCAGCATACCCGGGACAGGGCGGGAAAAACTGTTTTTT. The full variable domain, in which reference TRBV28 and TRBJ1-4 provide the parts outside the CDR3, is DVKVTQSSRYLVKRTGEKVFLECVQDMDHENMFWYRQDPGLGLRLIYFSYDVKMKEKGDIPEGYSVSREKKERFSLILESASTNQTSMYLCASIPGTGREKLFFGSGTQLSVL.